Listed below are T cell receptor beta chains from one sample, sequenced in a study of blood T cell repertoires in COVID-19. This table comes from immunoSEQ multiplex PCR, and its TCRdb copy is limited to in-frame clones, with some not included. The sample holds over 300,000 clones, more than 80% seen once. The sample taken for sequencing was peripheral blood. The source of these receptors is a man younger than 35 who had recovered from COVID-19. The CDR3 runs from the conserved cysteine through the conserved F or W. The order of the fields is CDR3 protein, CDR3 DNA, J gene, clone size, V gene, D gene. D genes are given only for firm matches. Clone size is shown for a subset of rows, as once, few, many or a class of expanded clone.

CDR3: CASSQDGGAGYTF; DNA: TGTGCCAGCAGCCAAGATGGGGGCGCTGGCTACACCTTC; J: TRBJ1-2; size: few; V: TRBV3-1/TRBV3-2; D: -
CDR3: CASSWSGQGISGNTIYF; DNA: TGTGCCAGCAGTTGGTCTGGACAGGGGATCTCTGGAAACACCATATATTTT; J: TRBJ1-3; size: -; V: TRBV2; D: TRBD1
CDR3: CASSIGKGGEVGNQPQHF; DNA: TGTGCCAGTAGTATTGGCAAGGGAGGAGAAGTGGGCAATCAGCCCCAGCATTTT; J: TRBJ1-5; size: -; V: TRBV19; D: -
CDR3: CASSQGSLGYTF; DNA: TGTGCCAGCAGCCAGGGAAGTTTGGGCTACACCTTC; J: TRBJ1-2; size: -; V: TRBV12-3/TRBV12-4; D: -
CDR3: CASSLQTGGNTEAFF; DNA: TGTGCCAGCAGCTTGCAGACAGGGGGGAACACTGAAGCTTTCTTT; J: TRBJ1-1; size: -; V: TRBV7-2; D: TRBD1
CDR3: CASSPPGLAGVVGNEQFF; DNA: TGTGCCAGCAGCCCGCCGGGACTAGCGGGAGTTGTAGGGAATGAGCAGTTCTTC; J: TRBJ2-1; size: -; V: TRBV7-9; D: TRBD2
CDR3: CSAIRGYGSMNTEAFF; DNA: TGCAGCGCCATTCGGGGATACGGGAGCATGAACACTGAAGCTTTCTTT; J: TRBJ1-1; size: -; V: TRBV29-1; D: -
CDR3: CASSTGTGGLGKLFF; DNA: TGTGCCAGCAGTACCGGGACAGGGGGTTTGGGAAAACTGTTTTTT; J: TRBJ1-4; size: -; V: TRBV6-5; D: TRBD1
CDR3: CASSYAGLNTEAFF; DNA: TGTGCCAGCAGTTACGCAGGGTTGAACACTGAAGCTTTCTTT; J: TRBJ1-1; size: -; V: TRBV6-6; D: -
CDR3: CSASRPQGVSEAFF; DNA: TGCAGTGCTAGTAGGCCCCAGGGTGTCTCTGAAGCTTTCTTT; J: TRBJ1-1; size: -; V: TRBV20-1; D: -
CDR3: CASSQRDRETGELFF; DNA: TGCGCCAGCAGTCAAAGGGACAGGGAGACCGGGGAGCTGTTTTTT; J: TRBJ2-2; size: -; V: TRBV23-1; D: TRBD1
CDR3: CASSRTGGWASYEQYF; DNA: TGCGCCAGCAGCCGAACGGGAGGCTGGGCCTCCTACGAGCAGTACTTC; J: TRBJ2-7; size: -; V: TRBV4-1; D: TRBD2
CDR3: CASSYYPTGGSYNEQFF; DNA: TGTGCCAGCAGCTACTATCCGACAGGGGGCTCCTACAATGAGCAGTTCTTC; J: TRBJ2-1; size: -; V: TRBV7-2; D: TRBD1
CDR3: CASSYSGQNGNTIYF; DNA: TGTGCCAGCAGTTACTCGGGCCAGAATGGAAACACCATATATTTT; J: TRBJ1-3; size: -; V: TRBV6-5; D: -
CDR3: CASSVEDWKAYEQYF; DNA: TGCGCCAGCAGCGTGGAGGACTGGAAAGCCTACGAGCAGTACTTC; J: TRBJ2-7; size: once; V: TRBV10-2; D: -
CDR3: CASSVALGGRETQYF; DNA: TGTGCCAGCAGCGTAGCCCTGGGAGGCAGGGAGACCCAGTACTTC; J: TRBJ2-5; size: -; V: TRBV9; D: -
CDR3: CASSTRDREGQYF; DNA: TGTGCCAGCAGTACCCGGGACAGGGAAGGACAGTACTTC; J: TRBJ2-7; size: -; V: TRBV12-3/TRBV12-4; D: TRBD1
CDR3: CASSPRQGGSYEQYF; DNA: TGTGCCAGCAGCCCCCGACAGGGGGGATCCTACGAGCAGTACTTC; J: TRBJ2-7; size: -; V: TRBV9; D: TRBD1
CDR3: CASSPDRGLTGELFF; DNA: TGTGCCAGCAGCCCCGACAGGGGGCTAACCGGGGAGCTGTTTTTT; J: TRBJ2-2; size: -; V: TRBV13; D: TRBD1
CDR3: CAISGISGTGAEQYF; DNA: TGTGCCATCAGTGGAATTTCCGGGACAGGGGCCGAGCAGTACTTC; J: TRBJ2-7; size: -; V: TRBV10-3; D: TRBD1
CDR3: CAVQGGDTQYF; DNA: TGTGCCGTACAGGGGGGGGATACGCAGTATTTT; J: TRBJ2-3; size: -; V: TRBV10-3; D: -
CDR3: CASSSRLALQETQYF; DNA: TGTGCCAGCAGCTCCAGACTAGCATTACAAGAGACCCAGTACTTC; J: TRBJ2-5; size: once; V: TRBV7-2; D: TRBD2
CDR3: CASSYSTRGETQYF; DNA: TGTGCCAGCAGTTACTCGACCAGGGGAGAGACCCAGTACTTC; J: TRBJ2-5; size: -; V: TRBV6-2/TRBV6-3; D: -
CDR3: CASSPPDKGTSGLGEQFF; DNA: TGTGCCAGCAGCCCTCCCGATAAAGGGACTAGCGGTCTGGGTGAGCAGTTCTTC; J: TRBJ2-1; size: -; V: TRBV7-9; D: TRBD2
CDR3: CASSLGGAYYGYTF; DNA: TGTGCCAGCAGCCTCGGGGGAGCATACTATGGCTACACCTTC; J: TRBJ1-2; size: -; V: TRBV5-6; D: -
CDR3: CASSRTGSPNSPLHF; DNA: TGTGCCAGCAGCAGGACAGGGAGCCCTAATTCACCCCTCCACTTT; J: TRBJ1-6; size: -; V: TRBV5-8; D: TRBD1
CDR3: CASSQGDGTWTNEKLFF; DNA: TGTGCCAGCAGCCAAGGCGACGGGACATGGACTAATGAAAAACTGTTTTTT; J: TRBJ1-4; size: -; V: TRBV3-1/TRBV3-2; D: -
CDR3: CASSVGGPGELFF; DNA: TGTGCCAGCAGCGTGGGGGGACCCGGGGAGCTGTTTTTT; J: TRBJ2-2; size: -; V: TRBV9; D: -
CDR3: CASSLQRGNTIYF; DNA: TGTGCCAGCAGTTTACAGAGAGGAAACACCATATATTTT; J: TRBJ1-3; size: -; V: TRBV6-6; D: -
CDR3: CASSIGQGNQPQHF; DNA: TGTGCCAGTAGTATAGGACAGGGAAACCAGCCCCAGCATTTT; J: TRBJ1-5; size: -; V: TRBV19; D: TRBD1
CDR3: CASSLATGLPFF; DNA: TGTGCCAGCAGCTTAGCGACAGGCCTGCCGTTCTTC; J: TRBJ2-1; size: -; V: TRBV7-2; D: -
CDR3: CASSGGQEASDTQYF; DNA: TGCGCCAGCAGTGGAGGACAGGAGGCATCAGATACGCAGTATTTT; J: TRBJ2-3; size: -; V: TRBV10-2; D: TRBD1
CDR3: CASSGSRELFF; DNA: TGTGCCAGCAGTGGCTCCCGGGAGCTGTTTTTT; J: TRBJ2-2; size: -; V: TRBV9; D: -
CDR3: CASSQERNLRGKNYGYTF; DNA: TGCGCCAGCAGCCAAGAGCGCAATCTCCGGGGGAAAAACTATGGCTACACCTTC; J: TRBJ1-2; size: -; V: TRBV4-3; D: -
CDR3: CASRFFDTPTDTQYF; DNA: TGTGCCAGCAGATTTTTCGATACTCCCACAGATACGCAGTATTTT; J: TRBJ2-3; size: -; V: TRBV6-5; D: -
CDR3: CASRPWTGPSPTDQPQHF; DNA: TGTGCCAGCAGACCTTGGACAGGGCCCTCCCCCACCGATCAGCCCCAGCATTTT; J: TRBJ1-5; size: -; V: TRBV6-2/TRBV6-3; D: TRBD1
CDR3: CASSYGDSPYGYTF; DNA: TGTGCCAGCAGTTACGGGGACAGTCCATATGGCTACACCTTC; J: TRBJ1-2; size: -; V: TRBV6-5; D: TRBD1
CDR3: CASSPGQVVYNEQFF; DNA: TGTGCCAGCTCACCGGGACAGGTGGTTTACAATGAGCAGTTCTTC; J: TRBJ2-1; size: -; V: TRBV18; D: TRBD1
CDR3: CASSPRTDNYEQYF; DNA: TGCGCCAGCAGTCCTAGGACAGATAACTACGAGCAGTACTTC; J: TRBJ2-7; size: -; V: TRBV5-1; D: -
CDR3: CSSGGPVATEAFF; DNA: TGCAGCTCCGGCGGACCCGTAGCCACTGAAGCTTTCTTT; J: TRBJ1-1; size: -; V: TRBV29-1; D: -
CDR3: CASSRPGRGTNYEQYF; DNA: TGTGCCAGCAGCCGACCAGGGAGGGGGACTAATTACGAGCAGTACTTC; J: TRBJ2-7; size: -; V: TRBV13; D: -
CDR3: CAWYRVPRVGSFGIYGYTF; DNA: TGTGCCTGGTACAGGGTCCCTCGGGTAGGCTCCTTTGGGATCTATGGCTACACCTTC; J: TRBJ1-2; size: -; V: TRBV30; D: -
CDR3: CASSEGTATNYGYTF; DNA: TGTGCCAGCAGTGAAGGGACAGCAACTAACTATGGCTACACCTTC; J: TRBJ1-2; size: -; V: TRBV6-1; D: -
CDR3: CASSQGQGAFFGNTIYF; DNA: -; J: TRBJ1-3; size: -; V: TRBV3-1/TRBV3-2; D: -
CDR3: CSNRGLNTGELFF; DNA: TGCAGCAACAGGGGGCTTAACACCGGGGAGCTGTTTTTT; J: TRBJ2-2; size: -; V: TRBV29-1; D: TRBD1
CDR3: CSVGGQGAFDGYTF; DNA: TGCAGCGTTGGCGGACAGGGGGCGTTCGATGGCTACACCTTC; J: TRBJ1-2; size: -; V: TRBV29-1; D: TRBD1
CDR3: CASSLSGVYNEQFF; DNA: TGCGCCAGCAGCCTTAGCGGGGTTTACAATGAGCAGTTCTTC; J: TRBJ2-1; size: -; V: TRBV5-1; D: TRBD2
CDR3: CASGKRSVTGELFF; DNA: TGTGCCAGTGGAAAGAGGTCGGTCACCGGGGAGCTGTTTTTT; J: TRBJ2-2; size: -; V: TRBV19; D: -
CDR3: CAWRLEAERISNYGYTF; DNA: TGTGCCTGGAGGTTAGAGGCGGAGAGGATCTCTAACTATGGCTACACCTTC; J: TRBJ1-2; size: -; V: TRBV30; D: -
CDR3: CASSEDRTPTDTQYF; DNA: TGTGCCAGCAGTGAAGACAGGACCCCCACAGATACGCAGTATTTT; J: TRBJ2-3; size: -; V: TRBV6-1; D: -
CDR3: CASSQNMNTEAFF; DNA: TGTGCCAGCAGCCAAAACATGAACACTGAAGCTTTCTTT; J: TRBJ1-1; size: -; V: TRBV3-1/TRBV3-2; D: -
CDR3: CASSSTSGSYEQYF; DNA: TGTGCCAGCAGCAGCACTAGCGGATCCTACGAGCAGTACTTC; J: TRBJ2-7; size: -; V: TRBV5-4; D: TRBD2